Below are 20 T cell receptor beta chains sequenced from a single sample in a study of tumor T cells in aggressive B-cell lymphoma. Produced via immunoSEQ multiplex PCR; TCRdb's table is partial and in-frame only. The sample contains several hundred clones, less than 65% of which appear only once. Input material: tumor tissue. These receptors were collected from an adult with diffuse large B cell lymphoma.

The V gene is TRBV12-5, the J gene TRBJ2-5, with 11 nucleotides matching TRBD2. The DNA matches TRBJ2-7 better at its end, which makes the J call doubtful. The length of the CDR3 is 18 residues. The germline CDR1 and CDR2 sequences are LGHNT and FRNRAP. The CDR3 sequence is CASGLELAGGLKSYEQYF. For the CDR3, the DNA is TGTGCTAGTGGTTTGGAGCTAGCGGGGGGCCTCAAATCCTACGAGCAGTACTTC.

The chain carries TRBV4-3 and TRBJ2-2; a possible D gene is TRBD1 (5 bases). Trimming took off 0 bases at V and 6 bases at J, with 14 bases between the two ends. The CDR3 loop spans 16 amino acids. Germline values: CDR1 LGHNA, CDR2 YSLEER. Here the CDR3 reads CASSQDPGIEAGELFF. In DNA, the CDR3 is TGCGCCAGCAGCCAAGACCCAGGGATTGAGGCCGGGGAGCTGTTTTTT.

The chain couples TRBV11-2 to TRBJ2-1; 7 bases are shared with TRBD2. After removal of 6 bases from V and 0 bases from J, the junction contained 11 bases not matched to a gene. The germline V gene has CDR1 SGHAT and CDR2 FQNNGV. The CDR3 is made up of 17 amino acids. This CDR3 reads CASRGARGRVSYNEQFF. The CDR3 DNA reads as TGTGCCAGCAGAGGAGCGAGAGGGAGGGTCTCCTACAATGAGCAGTTCTTC.

The chain couples TRBV9 to TRBJ2-3, with 8 bases aligning to TRBD2. Germline CDR1 and CDR2: SGDLS and YYNGEE. The CDR3 has 15 residues. With V trimmed by 2 bases and J by 4 bases, 6 bases remained unmatched. The CDR3 region has the DNA TGTGCCAGCAGCGTCTTGGGACTAGTTGCAGATACGCAGTATTTT. It yields the protein CASSVLGLVADTQYF.

This clone was counted only a few times. This sequence joins TRBV10-1 and TRBJ2-3, with 14 bases identical to TRBD2. V shed 8 bases and J 5 bases; nucleotides not matched to a gene: 6. Germline-derived CDR1 and CDR2 are WNHNN and SYGVQD (reference sequence). This CDR3 spans 15 amino acids. CDR3: CASGRLAGGGDTQYF. As DNA, the CDR3 is TGCGCCAGCGGAAGACTAGCGGGGGGGGGAGATACGCAGTATTTT.

This chain links TRBV9 with TRBJ1-1; weak D call: TRBD1 (5 bases). V lost 0 bases and J 4 bases, leaving 13 bases between the germline ends. Germline CDR1 reads SGDLS; CDR2 reads YYNGEE. CDR3 length: 15 amino acids. The CDR3 DNA reads as TGTGCCAGCAGCGTAGAGGCGGGGGAGGGCACTGAAGCTTTCTTT. It is translated as CASSVEAGEGTEAFF.

This clone has only a few counts. The rearrangement uses TRBV28 and TRBJ2-7; TRBD1 aligns across 7 bases. Germline assignment: CDR1 MDHEN and CDR2 SYDVKM. The CDR3 extends over 15 amino acids. The junction had 11 bases not matched to a gene; V was cut back by 8 bases and J by 1 base. CDR3 sequence reads: CASRSTGPMSYEQYF. CDR3 bases: TGTGCCAGCCGCTCGACAGGGCCGATGTCCTACGAGCAGTACTTC.

This chain links TRBV13 with TRBJ2-5; 7 bases map to TRBD1. V was clipped by 5 bases and J by 5 bases; unmatched bases: 14. The germline CDR1 and CDR2 sequences are PRHDT and FYEKMQ (reference sequence). This CDR3 comprises 16 residues. The CDR3 bases are TGTGCCAGCAGCCCGCGTATGAGGGGGCTATGGGAGACCCAGTACTTC. This encodes CASSPRMRGLWETQYF.

The chain couples TRBV7-8 to TRBJ2-7, with D tentatively TRBD2 (5 bases). The V and J ends lost 2 bases and 5 bases respectively, with 7 bases between them. From germline, CDR1 is SGHVS and CDR2 FQNEAQ. CDR3 length equals 12 residues. This CDR3 is CASSLSGNEQYF. The DNA for the CDR3 is TGTGCCAGCAGCTTATCGGGGAACGAGCAGTACTTC.

The chain links TRBV15 to TRBJ2-3; D is perhaps TRBD2 (6 bases). This CDR3 region has 15 residues. The V gene's germline CDR1 is LNHNV and CDR2 YYDKDF (reference sequence). With 0 bases removed from V and 0 bases from J, the gap between germline ends came to 7 bases. The CDR3, as DNA: TGTGCCACCAGCAGAGATGGGGGGAGCACAGATACGCAGTATTTT. This gives the protein CATSRDGGSTDTQYF.

By share, this clone ranks as large (0.1 to 1%). This chain links TRBV6-6 with TRBJ1-3; D is unclear. Trimming took 5 bases from V and 4 from J, leaving 15 bases between them. The CDR3 has 15 amino acids. CDR1 is MNHNY and CDR2 is SVGAGI in the germline V gene (reference sequence). The CDR3 reads CASSGPRFRGNTIYF. The CDR3, as DNA: TGTGCCAGCAGTGGTCCGAGGTTTCGGGGAAACACCATATATTTT.

The V call is TRBV21-1, the J call TRBJ2-4; the DNA was not compared with TRBD2, the D call given in the table. TRBV21-1 is deemed a pseudogene. The CDR3 length is 17 residues. The CDR3 reads CASSMFLAQQRKNIQYF. The CDR3 bases are TGTGCCAGCAGTATGTTTCTAGCTCAGCAAAGAAAAAACATTCAGTACTTC.

This clone was detected once. The chain couples TRBV28 to TRBJ1-5; 10 bases agree with TRBD1. This CDR3 region has 14 residues. Trimming at V came to 6 bases and at J to 2 bases, leaving 1 base not matched to a gene. Germline CDR1 MDHEN, CDR2 SYDVKM. CDR3 coding DNA: TGTGCCAGCAGGACAGGGGGCGGCAATCAGCCCCAGCATTTT. This translates into CASRTGGGNQPQHF.

The DNA for the CDR3 is TGTGCCAGCAGTGAAGGCCACGGGGGGGAGCAGTACTTC. Translation gives CASSEGHGGEQYF. The genes are TRBV25-1 and TRBJ2-7; 7 nucleotides match TRBD2. V lost 2 bases and J lost 7; bases outside the gene matches: 5. Germline loops: CDR1 MGHDK, CDR2 SYGVNS. CDR3 length: 13 residues.

This clone was seen once. The genes are TRBV9 and TRBJ2-1, with D maybe TRBD2 (6 bases). Looked up from germline, CDR1 is SGDLS and CDR2 is YYNGEE. This CDR3 region has 15 residues. V lost 2 bases to trimming and J lost 4 bases, with 13 bases between them. CDR3 loop: CASSVVGGEYNEQFF. In nucleotides, the CDR3 is TGTGCCAGCAGCGTGGTCGGCGGGGAATACAATGAGCAGTTCTTC. Based on the CDR3 plus reference TRBV9 and TRBJ2-1, the full variable domain is DSGVTQTPKHLITATGQRVTLRCSPRSGDLSVYWYQQSLDQGLQFLIQYYNGEERAKGNILERFSAQQFPDLHSELNLSSLELGDSALYFCASSVVGGEYNEQFFGPGTRLTVL.

This clone appeared a few times. The chain links TRBV15 to TRBJ1-2; 7 bases are a match to TRBD1. This CDR3 is 15 amino acids long. V lost 4 bases, J lost 6 bases, and 11 bases stayed unmatched. CDR1 is LNHNV and CDR2 is YYDKDF in the germline V gene (reference sequence). Here the CDR3 reads CATSITTGFRDGYTF. CDR3 coding DNA: TGTGCCACCAGCATAACGACAGGGTTTCGAGATGGCTACACCTTC.

The rearrangement joins TRBV28 to TRBJ2-7, with D perhaps matching TRBD1 (6 bases). The CDR3 runs to 16 residues. The germline CDR1 and CDR2 sequences are MDHEN and SYDVKM. The V end lost 4 bases, the J end lost 4 bases, and 20 bases lay between the germline ends. The DNA for the CDR3 is TGTGCCAGCAGTTCCGGACAGACCCATACCGCGTACGAGCAGTACTTC. Translated: CASSSGQTHTAYEQYF.

Only a few counts were recorded for this clone. This chain links TRBV10-3 with TRBJ2-1; 7 bases align to TRBD1. Germline lookup yields CDR1 ENHRY and CDR2 SYGVKD. This CDR3 comprises 12 residues. The J segment lost 9 bases and the V segment lost 3 bases, leaving 2 bases of the junction unmatched. CDR3 nucleotide sequence: TGTGCCATCAGTGAAGGACAGGCTGAGCAGTTCTTC. Protein sequence: CAISEGQAEQFF.

The V gene is TRBV9, the J gene TRBJ2-6; 7 nucleotides line up with TRBD1. The CDR3 sequence is 15 residues long. The V gene end was trimmed by 4 bases and the J gene end by 3 bases; junction bases not matched to a gene: 4. Germline lookup yields CDR1 SGDLS and CDR2 YYNGEE. The CDR3 coding sequence is TGTGCCAGCAGCCAAGGGGGCGGTGGGGCCAACGTCCTGACTTTC. This gives the protein CASSQGGGGANVLTF.

Concerning this clone: In the same sample, other DNA sequences code for this CDR3. This chain connects TRBV28 to TRBJ2-6; the match to TRBD1 covers 7 bases. The CDR3 runs 17 residues. CDR1 MDHEN and CDR2 SYDVKM come from the germline V gene. Trimming cost V 5 bases and J 1 base; bases outside gene matches: 8. The CDR3 here is CASSHQGDWSGANVLTF. The CDR3 DNA is TGTGCCAGCAGTCATCAGGGGGATTGGTCTGGGGCCAACGTCCTGACTTTC.